Listed below are T cell receptor beta chains from one sample, sequenced in a study of beta chain features in type 1 diabetes. The assay was immunoSEQ multiplex PCR, and TCRdb's table has in-frame clones only and misses some. The sample lists approximately 260,000 clones, about 23% occurring once. Sequencing was carried out using naive CD4+ T cells from blood. The origin of the receptors is a woman aged 30 to 39 with type 1 diabetes. CDR3s include the opening cysteine and the closing phenylalanine or tryptophan. Each record gives: clone size, J gene, D gene, V gene, CDR3 protein, CDR3 DNA. D genes are given only for firm matches. Expanded clones get a size class; other rows say once, few or many, or leave the size out.

abundance: few
j_gene: TRBJ1-5
d_gene: -
v_gene: TRBV15
CDR3aa: CATSLSREPQHF
CDR3nt: TGTGCCACCAGCCTATCTCGGGAGCCCCAGCATTTT

abundance: few
j_gene: TRBJ2-3
d_gene: TRBD1
v_gene: TRBV28
CDR3aa: CASSGDRVTDTQYF
CDR3nt: TGTGCCAGCAGCGGGGACAGGGTCACAGATACGCAGTATTTT

abundance: -
j_gene: TRBJ1-5
d_gene: TRBD1
v_gene: TRBV23-1
CDR3aa: CASSQDVDRGLTNNQPQHF
CDR3nt: TGCGCCAGCAGTCAAGATGTGGACAGGGGGTTAACTAACAATCAGCCCCAGCATTTT

abundance: -
j_gene: TRBJ1-1
d_gene: TRBD1
v_gene: TRBV29-1
CDR3aa: CSARQGLGTEAFF
CDR3nt: TGCAGCGCTCGACAGGGATTGGGCACTGAAGCTTTCTTT

abundance: -
j_gene: TRBJ2-5
d_gene: TRBD1
v_gene: TRBV28
CDR3aa: CASSPPGTGTETQYF
CDR3nt: TGTGCCAGCAGCCCCCCCGGGACAGGCACGGAGACCCAGTACTTC

abundance: -
j_gene: TRBJ1-2
d_gene: -
v_gene: TRBV18
CDR3aa: CASSPRAGGGYTF
CDR3nt: TGTGCCAGCTCACCACGCGCAGGTGGTGGCTACACCTTC

abundance: -
j_gene: TRBJ2-2
d_gene: -
v_gene: TRBV2
CDR3aa: CASEESTGELFF
CDR3nt: TGTGCCAGCGAGGAAAGCACCGGGGAGCTGTTTTTT

abundance: -
j_gene: TRBJ1-1
d_gene: TRBD1
v_gene: TRBV29-1
CDR3aa: CSVGQGAWNTEAFF
CDR3nt: TGCAGCGTTGGCCAGGGGGCTTGGAACACTGAAGCTTTCTTT

abundance: -
j_gene: TRBJ1-2
d_gene: TRBD1
v_gene: TRBV30
CDR3aa: CAWDRGLGHYGYTF
CDR3nt: TGTGCCTGGGACAGGGGGCTCGGGCACTATGGCTACACCTTC

abundance: -
j_gene: TRBJ2-7
d_gene: -
v_gene: TRBV7-9
CDR3aa: CASSRDFSYEQYF
CDR3nt: TGTGCCAGCAGCCGGGACTTCTCCTACGAGCAGTACTTC

abundance: -
j_gene: TRBJ2-2
d_gene: -
v_gene: TRBV7-3
CDR3aa: CASSLYRTGELFF
CDR3nt: TGTGCCAGCAGCCTCTACAGGACCGGGGAGCTGTTTTTT

abundance: -
j_gene: TRBJ2-7
d_gene: -
v_gene: TRBV5-1
CDR3aa: CASSFGLDPYEQYF
CDR3nt: TGCGCCAGCAGCTTCGGACTGGACCCCTACGAGCAGTACTTC

abundance: few
j_gene: TRBJ1-1
d_gene: TRBD1
v_gene: TRBV7-9
CDR3aa: CASSSRGGQGNTEAFF
CDR3nt: TGTGCCAGCAGCTCCCGTGGGGGACAGGGGAACACTGAAGCTTTCTTT

abundance: few
j_gene: TRBJ1-2
d_gene: -
v_gene: TRBV5-1
CDR3aa: CASSLAEDGYTF
CDR3nt: TGCGCCAGCAGCTTGGCCGAGGATGGCTACACCTTC

abundance: -
j_gene: TRBJ2-3
d_gene: TRBD2
v_gene: TRBV14
CDR3aa: CASSHHSGTSTDTQYF
CDR3nt: TGTGCCAGCAGCCATCATAGCGGGACTAGCACAGATACGCAGTATTTT

abundance: -
j_gene: TRBJ2-7
d_gene: TRBD2
v_gene: TRBV9
CDR3aa: CASSVGHWGGDEQYF
CDR3nt: TGTGCCAGCAGCGTAGGTCATTGGGGAGGGGACGAGCAGTACTTC

abundance: few
j_gene: TRBJ2-5
d_gene: -
v_gene: TRBV28
CDR3aa: CASSLESGARKTQYF
CDR3nt: TGTGCCAGCAGTTTGGAATCGGGAGCGAGGAAGACCCAGTACTTC

abundance: few
j_gene: TRBJ1-1
d_gene: -
v_gene: TRBV18
CDR3aa: CASSLQGLVGAFF
CDR3nt: TGTGCCAGCTCACTGCAGGGGTTGGTAGGAGCTTTCTTT

abundance: once
j_gene: TRBJ1-1
d_gene: -
v_gene: TRBV16
CDR3aa: CASSQSGGDTEAFF
CDR3nt: TGTGCCAGCAGCCAATCTGGAGGGGACACTGAAGCTTTCTTT

abundance: few
j_gene: TRBJ1-5
d_gene: -
v_gene: TRBV30
CDR3aa: CAWSPDSNQPQHF
CDR3nt: TGTGCCTGGAGCCCTGATAGTAATCAGCCCCAGCATTTT

abundance: -
j_gene: TRBJ2-1
d_gene: -
v_gene: TRBV29-1
CDR3aa: CSVGSPTRNPYNEQFF
CDR3nt: TGCAGCGTTGGGAGTCCTACTAGGAATCCCTACAATGAGCAGTTCTTC

abundance: -
j_gene: TRBJ2-7
d_gene: TRBD2
v_gene: TRBV5-1
CDR3aa: CASSGTSPYEQYF
CDR3nt: TGCGCCAGCAGCGGGACTAGCCCGTACGAGCAGTACTTC

abundance: -
j_gene: TRBJ2-7
d_gene: TRBD1
v_gene: TRBV23-1
CDR3aa: CASSLSDRGLHEQYF
CDR3nt: TGCGCCAGCAGTCTCTCGGACAGGGGGCTCCACGAGCAGTACTTC

abundance: -
j_gene: TRBJ1-4
d_gene: -
v_gene: TRBV25-1
CDR3aa: CASRDGQINEKLFF
CDR3nt: TGTGCCAGCAGGGACGGACAGATTAATGAAAAACTGTTTTTT

abundance: -
j_gene: TRBJ2-3
d_gene: -
v_gene: TRBV5-1
CDR3aa: CASSFGELLTDTQYF
CDR3nt: TGCGCCAGCAGCTTTGGAGAGCTCCTCACAGATACGCAGTATTTT

abundance: few
j_gene: TRBJ2-2
d_gene: -
v_gene: TRBV2
CDR3aa: CASSELYTGELFF
CDR3nt: TGTGCCAGCAGTGAACTTTACACCGGGGAGCTGTTTTTT

abundance: few
j_gene: TRBJ2-5
d_gene: -
v_gene: TRBV2
CDR3aa: CASREGSSTQYF
CDR3nt: TGTGCCTCCAGAGAGGGCTCATCGACCCAGTACTTC

abundance: few
j_gene: TRBJ2-2
d_gene: -
v_gene: TRBV7-3
CDR3aa: CASGQNTGELFF
CDR3nt: TGTGCCTCAGGACAGAACACCGGGGAGCTGTTTTTT

abundance: few
j_gene: TRBJ1-2
d_gene: TRBD1
v_gene: TRBV30
CDR3aa: CARTGVANYGYTF
CDR3nt: TGTGCCCGCACAGGGGTTGCGAACTATGGCTACACCTTC